This T cell receptor beta chain is drawn from a study of blood T cell repertoires in COVID-19 (dated by TCRdb to about 2020). As for the study more broadly: The collaborator samples originated in the United States, Italy and Spain and spanned the acute and convalescent phases of COVID-19. HLA class I and class II types, where available, came from metadata supplied by the sample provider rather than from assay-based typing. The samples were drawn from two sources: the first 160 participants of the ongoing ImmuneRACE study, and fewer than 1,500 subjects contributed by 6 global collaborators. The material from the prospective study consisted of cDNA or gDNA derived from T cells, B-cell-depleted T cells, or PBMCs. Deeply sampled blood TCRbeta repertoires from subjects exposed to, actively infected with, or recovered from COVID-19 were included in the dataset. The repertoires were made available in a free public database intended to serve as a resource for research on the immune response to SARS-CoV-2. The sample metadata nearly always contained a de-identified subject ID, COVID-19 status, age in years and sex.

General conclusions and limits of the study: How much clinical and demographic metadata was included differed by source and by participant, and the metadata was provided uncurated.

From the cysteine up to the phenylalanine, the CDR3 has a length of 15 residues. The sequence is cut down to CDR3 DNA, 45 bases in frame from base 1. According to the germline V gene, CDR1 reads SGHTA and CDR2 reads FQGNSA. Trimming takes 2 bases from V and 2 bases from J, and the germline ends sit 10 bases apart. TCRbeta CDR3 regions were amplified from genomic DNA by means of the immunoSEQ Assay, a bias-controlled multiplex PCR. Processing in the source paper ran as follows. The number of nucleated cells in each sample was estimated by amplification of reference gene primers within the assay. To quantify the absolute abundance of each unique TCRbeta CDR3 rearrangement, sequence reads were collapsed and filtered. Productive Simpson clonality was computed per sample as the square root of Simpson's diversity index over productive rearrangements. This immuneACCESS table, as held by TCRdb, lists in-frame sequences with V and J called but not all clones. Of the missing ones, under half trace to an unresolved V gene in checked studies; the others have no known cause. Clone size and the V and J calls come from that table; the DNA yielded D and trimming. The table for this sample lists tens of thousands of clones; 80% to 85% of them were counted only once. The biggest ten clones account for approximately 2.5% of the sample.

A remark on this clone: Its antigen is still unknown. No base quality values were provided; no much bigger clone lies one nucleotide off.

Whole blood was collected in K2EDTA tubes by collaborating institutions according to the institutions' own protocols. For TCRbeta analysis, collaborators shipped samples in one of three forms: frozen whole blood, isolated PBMCs, or DNA extracted from either of those sample types. The sample taken for sequencing was peripheral blood. The chain is assembled from TRBV7-2 and TRBJ1-5; the D gene lacks a confident call. The sequence was obtained from an elderly man with active or convalescent COVID-19. The bases are TGTGCCAGCAGCTTATCCGGGTCTCGCAATCAGCCCCAGCATTTT. The translation is CASSLSGSRNQPQHF. The entire variable domain, with the stretches around the CDR3 drawn from the reference TRBV7-2 and TRBJ1-5 proteins, is GAGVSQSPSNKVTEKGKDVELRCDPISGHTALYWYRQSLGQGLEFLIYFQGNSAPDKSGLPSDRFSAERTGGSVSTLTIQRTQQEDSAVYLCASSLSGSRNQPQHFGDGTRLSIL.